The source of this T cell receptor beta chain is a study of blood T cell repertoires in COVID-19. At the level of the study: The samples span acute and convalescent COVID-19 from the United States, Italy and Spain. In each case, the material was cDNA or gDNA derived from T cells, B-cell-depleted T cells, or PBMCs.

Authors' data handling: Reference gene primer amplification in the assay estimated nucleated cell counts. Libraries were prepared by immunoSEQ multiplex PCR; TCRdb keeps only in-frame clonotypes and omits some of them. That table is the source of V, J and clone size, and D and trimming were worked out from the DNA. The sample lists about 230,000 clones, 65% to 90% seen once, with approximately 1.3% in the top ten. The CDR3 length is 16 residues. Germline V gene data show CDR1 as MNHEY and CDR2 as SVGAGI. V was cut by 0 bases and J by 11 bases, with 22 bases left in between. Sequencing was performed on peripheral blood. The chain couples TRBV6-5 to TRBJ1-2; D gene unclear. The clonotype originates from a woman aged 40 to 49 who had recovered from COVID-19. As DNA, the CDR3 is TGTGCCAGCAGTTACTCGACTTTGGGTCCCGGCGTAAGATACACCTTC. The encoded protein is CASSYSTLGPGVRYTF.